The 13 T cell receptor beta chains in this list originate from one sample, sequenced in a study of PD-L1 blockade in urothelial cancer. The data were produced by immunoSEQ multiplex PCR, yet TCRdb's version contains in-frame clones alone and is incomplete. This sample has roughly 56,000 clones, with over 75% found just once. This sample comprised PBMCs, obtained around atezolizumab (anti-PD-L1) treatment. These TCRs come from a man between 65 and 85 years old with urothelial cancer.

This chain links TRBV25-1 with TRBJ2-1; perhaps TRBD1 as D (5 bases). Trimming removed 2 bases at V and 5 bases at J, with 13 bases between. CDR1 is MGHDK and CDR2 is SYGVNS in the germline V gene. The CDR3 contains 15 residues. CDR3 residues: CASSESQGGDNEQFF. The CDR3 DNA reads TGTGCCAGCAGTGAAAGCCAGGGTGGGGACAATGAGCAGTTCTTC. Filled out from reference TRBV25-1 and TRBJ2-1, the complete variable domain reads EADIYQTPRYLVIGTGKKITLECSQTMGHDKMYWYQQDPGMELHLIHYSYGVNSTEKGDLSSESTVSRIRTEHFPLTLESARPSHTSQYLCASSESQGGDNEQFFGPGTRLTVL.

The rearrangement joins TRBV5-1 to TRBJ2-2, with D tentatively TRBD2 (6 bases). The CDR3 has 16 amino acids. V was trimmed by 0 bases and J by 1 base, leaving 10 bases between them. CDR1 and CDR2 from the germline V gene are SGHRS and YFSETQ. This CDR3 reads CASSLGAGRNTGELFF. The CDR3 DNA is TGCGCCAGCAGCTTGGGGGCCGGGAGGAACACCGGGGAGCTGTTTTTT.

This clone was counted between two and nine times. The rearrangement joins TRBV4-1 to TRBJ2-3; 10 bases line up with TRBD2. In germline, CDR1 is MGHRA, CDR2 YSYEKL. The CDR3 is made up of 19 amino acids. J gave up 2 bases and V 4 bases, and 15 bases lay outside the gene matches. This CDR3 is CASSLTSGVSPANTDTQYF. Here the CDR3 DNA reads TGCGCCAGCAGCCTCACTAGCGGGGTTTCTCCGGCCAACACAGATACGCAGTATTTT.

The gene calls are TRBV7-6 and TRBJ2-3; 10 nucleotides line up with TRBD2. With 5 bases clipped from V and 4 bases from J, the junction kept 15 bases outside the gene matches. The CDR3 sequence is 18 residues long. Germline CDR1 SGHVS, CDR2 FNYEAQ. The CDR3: CASSPLGASGSRADTQYF. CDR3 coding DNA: TGTGCCAGCAGCCCCCTCGGGGCTAGCGGGAGTCGGGCAGATACGCAGTATTTT.

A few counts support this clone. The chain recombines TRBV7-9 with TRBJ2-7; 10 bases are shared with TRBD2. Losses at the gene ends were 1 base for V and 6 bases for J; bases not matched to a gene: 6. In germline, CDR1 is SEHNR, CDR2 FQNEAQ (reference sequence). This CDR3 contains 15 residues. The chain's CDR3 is CASSLVSSGRTEQYF. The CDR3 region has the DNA TGTGCCAGCAGCTTAGTATCTAGCGGGAGAACCGAGCAGTACTTC.

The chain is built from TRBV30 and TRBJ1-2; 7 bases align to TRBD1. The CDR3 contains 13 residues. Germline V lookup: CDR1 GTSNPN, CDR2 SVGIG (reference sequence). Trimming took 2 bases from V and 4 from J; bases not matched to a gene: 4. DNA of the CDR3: TGTGCCTGGAGTACGGACAGGTCCTATGGCTACACCTTC. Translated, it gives CAWSTDRSYGYTF.

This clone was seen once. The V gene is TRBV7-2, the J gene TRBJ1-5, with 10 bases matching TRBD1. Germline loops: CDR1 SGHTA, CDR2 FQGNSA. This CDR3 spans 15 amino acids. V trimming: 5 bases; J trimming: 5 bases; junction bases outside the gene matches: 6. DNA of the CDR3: TGTGCCAGCAGCCGCGGGACAGGGGACCATCAGCCCCAGCATTTT. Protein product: CASSRGTGDHQPQHF.

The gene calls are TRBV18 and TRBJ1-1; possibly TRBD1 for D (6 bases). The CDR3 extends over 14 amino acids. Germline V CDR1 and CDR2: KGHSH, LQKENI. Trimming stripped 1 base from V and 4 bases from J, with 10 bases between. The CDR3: CASSPQGVFTEAFF. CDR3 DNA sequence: TGTGCCAGCTCACCACAGGGGGTATTCACTGAAGCTTTCTTT. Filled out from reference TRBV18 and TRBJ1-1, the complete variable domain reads NAGVMQNPRHLVRRRGQEARLRCSPMKGHSHVYWYRQLPEEGLKFMVYLQKENIIDESGMPKERFSAEFPKEGPSILRIQQVVRGDSAAYFCASSPQGVFTEAFFGQGTRLTVV.

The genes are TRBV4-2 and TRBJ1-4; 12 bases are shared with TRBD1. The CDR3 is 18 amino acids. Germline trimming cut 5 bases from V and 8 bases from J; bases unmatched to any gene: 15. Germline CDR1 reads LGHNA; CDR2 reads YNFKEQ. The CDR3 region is CASSILRDRGRIREKLFF. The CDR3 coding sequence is TGTGCCAGCAGCATACTCCGGGACAGGGGGCGTATAAGGGAAAAACTGTTTTTT.

The CDR3 sequence: CASSREPYSRQGEQYF. The CDR3 DNA is TGTGCCAGCTCAAGGGAACCGTACTCCCGACAGGGCGAGCAGTACTTC. J is TRBJ2-7 and V is TRBV18; 7 nucleotides line up with TRBD1. The CDR3 contains 16 residues. The V segment lost 5 bases and the J segment 6 bases; nucleotides outside the gene matches: 16. Germline-derived CDR1 and CDR2 are KGHSH and LQKENI.

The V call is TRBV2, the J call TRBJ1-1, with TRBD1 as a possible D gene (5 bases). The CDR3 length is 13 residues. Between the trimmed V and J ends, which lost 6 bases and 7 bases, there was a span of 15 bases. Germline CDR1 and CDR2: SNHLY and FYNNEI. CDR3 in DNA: TGTGCCAGCAGCGCGGGGCCGGGACTTGAAGCTTTCTTT. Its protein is CASSAGPGLEAFF.

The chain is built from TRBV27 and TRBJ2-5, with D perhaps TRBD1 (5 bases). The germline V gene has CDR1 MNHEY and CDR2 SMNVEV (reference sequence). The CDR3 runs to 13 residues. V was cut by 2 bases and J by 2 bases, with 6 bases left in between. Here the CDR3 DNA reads TGTGCCAGCAGTTTAGGGGCACAAGAGACCCAGTACTTC. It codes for CASSLGAQETQYF.

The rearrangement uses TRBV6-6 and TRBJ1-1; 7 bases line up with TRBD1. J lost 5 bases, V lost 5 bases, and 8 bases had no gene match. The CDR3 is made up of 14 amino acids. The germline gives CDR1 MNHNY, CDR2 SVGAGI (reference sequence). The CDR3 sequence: CASSSHRGETEAFF. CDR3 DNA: TGTGCCAGCAGTAGCCACAGGGGAGAGACTGAAGCTTTCTTT.